These 16 T cell receptor beta chains share one sample of origin, sequenced in a study of blood T cell repertoires in COVID-19. TCRdb's table, derived via immunoSEQ multiplex PCR, lists solely in-frame clones and lacks some. The sample lists some 100,000 clones; 80% to 90% were seen once. Sequenced material: PBMCs or T cells enriched from blood (not recorded which). The receptor set was obtained from a woman between 50 and 59 years old who had recovered from COVID-19.

This chain uses TRBV28 with TRBJ1-1, with a weak D call TRBD1 (6 bases). The CDR3 contains 12 residues. Between the trimmed V and J ends, which lost 3 bases and 8 bases, there was a span of 10 bases. CDR1 and CDR2 (germline): MDHEN, SYDVKM. For the CDR3, the DNA is TGTGCCAGCAGTTTCAGGGGATGGGAAGCTTTCTTT. Amino acids: CASSFRGWEAFF. The full variable domain, with the rest looked up from reference TRBV28 and TRBJ1-1, is DVKVTQSSRYLVKRTGEKVFLECVQDMDHENMFWYRQDPGLGLRLIYFSYDVKMKEKGDIPEGYSVSREKKERFSLILESASTNQTSMYLCASSFRGWEAFFGQGTRLTVV.

This clone was detected only once. The V gene is TRBV3-1 (or the pseudogene TRBV3-2), the J gene TRBJ1-5, with 10 nucleotides matching TRBD1. V lost 1 base, J lost 6 bases, and 9 bases stayed unmatched. Germline CDR1 is LGHDT and CDR2 is YNNKEL (reference sequence). The CDR3 contains 17 residues. CDR3 in amino acids: CASSQGGWGQGSQPQHF. The CDR3 DNA reads as TGTGCCAGCAGCCAAGGTGGGTGGGGACAGGGGAGTCAGCCCCAGCATTTT.

This chain links TRBV5-4 with TRBJ2-1; D is possibly TRBD2 (5 bases). The CDR3 totals 13 residues. Germline CDR1 reads SGHNT; CDR2 reads YYREEE (reference sequence). Between the trimmed V and J ends, which lost 2 bases and 8 bases, there was a span of 11 bases. CDR3: CASSFRGTYEQFF. For the CDR3, the DNA is TGTGCCAGCAGCTTTCGGGGTACGTATGAGCAGTTCTTC.

This clone was found once. This rearrangement joins TRBV11-1 to TRBJ2-3, with a weak D call TRBD2 (6 bases). The CDR3 totals 16 residues. Germline-derived CDR1 and CDR2 are SGHAT and FQDESV (reference sequence). Between the trimmed V and J ends, which lost 2 bases and 3 bases, there was a span of 15 bases. DNA for the CDR3: TGTGCCAGCAGCTTATCTGTCGGGAGTGGGACAGATACGCAGTATTTT. Translation: CASSLSVGSGTDTQYF.

V and J are TRBV21-1 and TRBJ2-7; TRBD1 is the table's D call and was not checked against the DNA. TRBV21-1 is reported as a pseudogene. The CDR3 is 16 amino acids. DNA of the CDR3: TGTGCCAGCAGCATGCCGAGGGACACCAAGAACTACGAGCAGTACTTC. It yields the protein CASSMPRDTKNYEQYF.

This clone showed up many times. V gene TRBV9 combines with J gene TRBJ2-6, with TRBD2 matching 14 bases. The V gene end was trimmed by 3 bases and the J gene end by 4 bases; junction bases not matched to a gene: 6. CDR1 SGDLS and CDR2 YYNGEE come from the germline V gene. The CDR3 loop spans 18 amino acids. The DNA for the CDR3 is TGTGCCAGCAGCGCCGGACTAGCGGGAGGTACCGGGGCCAACGTCCTGACTTTC. Translated: CASSAGLAGGTGANVLTF.

The rearrangement joins TRBV2 to TRBJ1-1; TRBD1 is a possible D gene (5 bases). Germline V gene lookup returns CDR1 SNHLY and CDR2 FYNNEI. CDR3 length: 13 amino acids. Trimming cost V 6 bases and J 4 bases, with 12 bases left between them. This chain's CDR3 is CASSSGGATEAFF. CDR3 nucleotide sequence: TGTGCCAGCAGCTCAGGAGGGGCCACTGAAGCTTTCTTT.

V gene TRBV7-3 combines with J gene TRBJ2-7; weak D call: TRBD1 (6 bases). Trimming left V 3 bases short and J 5 bases short, with 14 bases between. Germline values: CDR1 SGHTA, CDR2 FQGTGA. The CDR3 is 14 amino acids. The CDR3 DNA is TGTGCCAGCAGCTTGCTTCGGGCAGGGGACGAGCAGTACTTC. It is translated as CASSLLRAGDEQYF.

The chain joins TRBV11-2 to TRBJ2-5, with D tentatively TRBD2 (6 bases). Germline V gives CDR1 SGHAT, CDR2 FQNNGV. V dropped 7 bases and J dropped 7 bases, with 25 bases sitting between them. The CDR3 loop spans 16 amino acids. The DNA of the CDR3 is TGTGCCAGCAACACCATACGGAGGGCGAGAGTCGGGACCCAGTACTTC. This gives the protein CASNTIRRARVGTQYF.

This chain uses TRBV27 with TRBJ2-5, with 10 bases fitting TRBD2. Unmatched junction bases numbered 5, after V lost 6 bases and J lost 4 bases. Germline loops: CDR1 MNHEY, CDR2 SMNVEV (reference sequence). The CDR3 consists of 14 residues. CDR3: CASRSGGVGETQYF. Here the CDR3 DNA reads TGTGCCAGCAGGAGCGGGGGGGTGGGAGAGACCCAGTACTTC.

This clone occurred once. The V gene is TRBV4-1, the J gene TRBJ1-1; TRBD1 matches at 7 bases. V dropped 4 bases and J dropped 0; count of bases not matched to a gene: 14. In germline, CDR1 is MGHRA, CDR2 YSYEKL. The CDR3 totals 18 residues. CDR3 amino acids: CASSPTSGRGKVNTEAFF. The CDR3 nucleotides are TGCGCCAGCAGCCCCACCTCGGGCAGGGGGAAAGTGAACACTGAAGCTTTCTTT.

This clone was detected once. CDR3 sequence reads: CASTALAGFGDTQYF. The DNA for the CDR3 is TGTGCCAGCACCGCCCTAGCGGGATTTGGAGATACGCAGTATTTT. The V gene is TRBV6-5, the J gene TRBJ2-3; 9 nucleotides agree with TRBD2. Germline V gives CDR1 MNHEY, CDR2 SVGAGI. This CDR3 contains 15 residues. V was clipped by 7 bases and J by 5 bases; unmatched bases: 10.

About this clone itself: Other DNA sequences from this sample encode an identical CDR3 as well. The chain employs TRBV28 and TRBJ1-5; the D gene is possibly TRBD1 (6 bases). The CDR3 length is 12 residues. Germline CDR1 and CDR2: MDHEN and SYDVKM. V shed 6 bases and J shed 7 bases, with 10 bases lying between them. CDR3 sequence: CASRTGGQPQHF. For the CDR3, the DNA is TGTGCCAGCAGGACAGGAGGCCAGCCCCAGCATTTT.

The chain joins TRBV9 to TRBJ2-5, with 9 bases matching TRBD2. Germline V gene sequence: CDR1 SGDLS, CDR2 YYNGEE. V was pared by 0 bases and J by 3 bases, with 9 bases of the junction left unmatched. This CDR3 spans 17 amino acids. The CDR3 sequence: CASSVGGSGSLEETQYF. The CDR3 DNA reads as TGTGCCAGCAGCGTAGGCGGTAGCGGGAGCTTGGAAGAGACCCAGTACTTC.

J is TRBJ2-1 and V is TRBV24-1; the match to TRBD2 covers 11 bases. J was trimmed by 8 bases and V by 3 bases; bases with no gene match: 5. This CDR3 comprises 15 residues. CDR1 KGHDR and CDR2 SFDVKD come from the germline V gene. The CDR3 region is CATSDTSGSFDEQFF. The CDR3 region has the DNA TGTGCCACCAGTGATACTAGCGGGAGCTTCGATGAGCAGTTCTTC.

This chain's CDR3 is CASSSTGGYEQYF. The CDR3 nucleotides read TGCGCCAGCAGCAGTACAGGGGGCTACGAGCAGTACTTC. The gene calls are TRBV5-1 and TRBJ2-7, with 8 bases fitting TRBD1. Germline V gives CDR1 SGHRS, CDR2 YFSETQ. The trim removed 4 bases at V and 3 bases at J, leaving 3 bases unmatched. The CDR3 contains 13 residues.